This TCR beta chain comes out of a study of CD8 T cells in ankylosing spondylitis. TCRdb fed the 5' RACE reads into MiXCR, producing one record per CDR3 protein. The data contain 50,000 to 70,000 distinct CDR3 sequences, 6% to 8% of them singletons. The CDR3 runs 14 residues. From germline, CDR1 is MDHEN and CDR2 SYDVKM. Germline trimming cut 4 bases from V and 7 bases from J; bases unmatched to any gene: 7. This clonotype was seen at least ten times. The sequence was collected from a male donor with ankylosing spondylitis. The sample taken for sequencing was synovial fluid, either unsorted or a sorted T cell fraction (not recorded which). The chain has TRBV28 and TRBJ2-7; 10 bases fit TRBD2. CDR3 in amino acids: CASSSLAGEAEQYF. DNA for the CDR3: TGTGCCAGCAGTTCTCTAGCGGGAGAGGCAGAGCAGTACTTC.